The source of this TCR beta chain is a study of PD-L1 blockade in urothelial cancer. Clones were read by immunoSEQ multiplex PCR, and TCRdb kept only the in-frame ones, dropping some. The sample has about 48,000 clones, 65% to 85% seen once. Time point given: peripheral blood 6 weeks after treatment start. With 4 bases removed from V and 5 bases from J, the gap between germline ends came to 14 bases. Germline V lookup: CDR1 MNHNS, CDR2 SASEGT. The CDR3 extends over 14 amino acids. The sequences come from PBMCs, collected around atezolizumab (anti-PD-L1) treatment. This receptor was obtained from a man in his sixties or seventies with urothelial cancer. The chain employs TRBV6-1 and TRBJ1-2, with D perhaps matching TRBD1 (5 bases). The CDR3 DNA is TGTGCCAGCAGTGGAGTCAGGGAAACGTATGGCTACACCTTC. It yields the protein CASSGVRETYGYTF.